One sample yielded the 2 T cell receptor beta chains listed below, sequenced in a study of cytomegalovirus exposure and HLA in healthy donors. Amplification used 60 Vbeta primers and 13 Jbeta primers. Profiled with immunoSEQ multiplex PCR; TCRdb holds only in-frame clones, not every one. There are approximately 150,000 clones in the sample; just under 75% occur only once, and 1.5% to 2% lies in the top ten. The specimen was PBMCs. All receptors derive from a woman younger than 35 in good health and CMV-seronegative.

The chain has TRBV18 and TRBJ1-1, with D possibly matching TRBD1 (6 bases). V was shortened by 0 bases and J by 0 bases, with 17 bases between the two germline ends. Germline assignment: CDR1 KGHSH and CDR2 LQKENI. This CDR3 region has 18 residues. CDR3 coding DNA: TGTGCCAGCTCACCACCGAGGCGGCTGGGACAAGTGAACACTGAAGCTTTCTTT. It codes for CASSPPRRLGQVNTEAFF.

The rearrangement uses TRBV9 and TRBJ1-2; D is possibly TRBD1 (6 bases). Germline loops: CDR1 SGDLS, CDR2 YYNGEE. The CDR3 loop spans 14 amino acids. V lost 2 bases to trimming and J lost 4 bases, with 12 bases between them. The CDR3 loop is CASSVDSLGYGYTF. The DNA of the CDR3 is TGTGCCAGCAGCGTGGACAGTCTTGGCTATGGCTACACCTTC.